Each of the 13 T cell receptor beta chains below was sequenced from the same sample in a study of T-cell memory formation after mild COVID-19. TCRdb re-called the 5' RACE reads through MiXCR, storing one row per CDR3 protein. The sample has roughly 400,000 distinct CDR3 sequences; roughly 18% are singletons. The sequencing sample was made of PBMCs or a T cell subset sorted from them (not recorded which). These receptors were collected from a man aged 18 to 29 who had mild COVID-19 (a few samples of this study predate the infection). Cell type and time point are not known.

V and J are TRBV6-5 and TRBJ1-3; no firm D call. Trimming removed 0 bases at V and 0 bases at J, with 12 bases between. CDR1 MNHEY and CDR2 SVGAGI come from the germline V gene. This CDR3 is built from 17 residues. The CDR3 here is CASSYSSPRTSGNTIYF. CDR3 sequence (DNA): TGTGCCAGCAGTTACTCGAGCCCAAGGACCTCTGGAAACACCATATATTTT.

The rearrangement links TRBV5-1 to TRBJ2-1; TRBD1 is a possible D gene (5 bases). V was cut by 3 bases and J by 8 bases, with 18 bases left in between. Germline-derived CDR1 and CDR2 are SGHRS and YFSETQ. The CDR3 runs 15 residues. The CDR3 loop reads CASSSQGWLDDEQFF. The CDR3, as DNA: TGCGCCAGCAGCTCGCAGGGATGGTTGGACGATGAGCAGTTCTTC.

This clonotype was picked up many times. The CDR3 DNA follows: TGTGCCAGCAGCTGGCGGGGAGGGGTGAAAGAGACCCAGTACTTC. This encodes CASSWRGGVKETQYF. V and J are TRBV7-8 and TRBJ2-5; 7 bases agree with TRBD2. Germline CDR1 reads SGHVS; CDR2 reads FQNEAQ. There are 15 residues in the CDR3. V trimming: 4 bases; J trimming: 3 bases; junction bases outside the gene matches: 8.

The chain has TRBV20-1 and TRBJ2-5; no definite D call. Trimming stripped 1 base from V and 5 bases from J, with 17 bases between. The CDR3 contains 15 residues. Germline CDR1 reads DFQATT; CDR2 reads SNEGSKA (reference sequence). The CDR3 here is CSARGWVGPRETQYF. The DNA for the CDR3 is TGCAGTGCTAGAGGATGGGTGGGCCCGCGGGAGACCCAGTACTTC.

This chain uses TRBV12-3 or TRBV12-4 with TRBJ2-1; no reliable D call. With 3 bases removed from V and 8 bases from J, the gap between germline ends came to 8 bases. The CDR3 runs 12 residues. DNA for the CDR3: TGTGCCAGCAGTTTCGCGTCTGATGAGCAGTTCTTC. Its protein product is CASSFASDEQFF.

This clonotype was seen more than once but under ten times. This chain links TRBV29-1 with TRBJ2-1, with D possibly TRBD1 on 6 matching bases. Germline assignment: CDR1 SQVTM and CDR2 ANQGSEA. With 2 bases removed from V and 7 bases from J, the gap between germline ends came to 6 bases. The length of the CDR3 is 11 residues. This chain's CDR3 is CSVEQGNEQFF. Written as DNA, the CDR3 is TGCAGCGTTGAACAGGGGAATGAGCAGTTCTTC.

Many counts were recorded for this clonotype. The J gene is TRBJ2-5, the V gene TRBV5-1; D is unresolved. The CDR3 spans 13 residues. Deletions cut 0 bases from V and 5 bases from J, with 8 bases between. Germline V gene data show CDR1 as SGHRS and CDR2 as YFSETQ. CDR3 nucleotide sequence: TGCGCCAGCAGCTTGGTGGCAGAGGAGACCCAGTACTTC. Translation gives CASSLVAEETQYF.

The chain is built from TRBV4-3 and TRBJ2-1; D is unresolved. Trimming cost V 1 base and J 0 bases, with 13 bases left between them. The germline gives CDR1 LGHNA, CDR2 YSLEER. The CDR3 spans 17 residues. CDR3 DNA sequence: TGCGCCAGCAGCCAAGCTAGAGACTGGTACTCCTACAATGAGCAGTTCTTC. This sequence encodes CASSQARDWYSYNEQFF.

V gene TRBV20-1 combines with J gene TRBJ1-1; 7 nucleotides line up with TRBD1. V shed 6 bases, J shed 1 base, and the junction held 2 bases outside the gene matches. The CDR3 has 12 residues. Germline V gene sequence: CDR1 DFQATT, CDR2 SNEGSKA (reference sequence). The CDR3 loop is CSAGQPNTEAFF. CDR3 bases: TGCAGTGCGGGACAGCCGAACACTGAAGCTTTCTTT.

The chain joins TRBV12-3 or TRBV12-4 to TRBJ2-1; 10 bases agree with TRBD2. The trim removed 6 bases at V and 4 bases at J, leaving 6 bases unmatched. The length of the CDR3 is 15 residues. CDR3 region: CASRSSSGGYNEQFF. CDR3 nucleotide sequence: TGTGCCAGCAGATCTTCTAGCGGGGGTTACAATGAGCAGTTCTTC.

This clonotype was detected only a few times. The chain combines TRBV7-8 with TRBJ2-7; a possible D gene is TRBD1 (5 bases). V dropped 5 bases and J dropped 3 bases, with 14 bases sitting between them. CDR3 length: 14 amino acids. CDR1 and CDR2 from the germline V gene are SGHVS and FQNEAQ. CDR3 coding DNA: TGTGCCAGCAGCCAGATATGGGGCAACTACGAGCAGTACTTC. Translating gives CASSQIWGNYEQYF.

This clonotype has only a few counts. The CDR3 reads CASSTLAGGQTQYF. The CDR3 DNA follows: TGTGCCAGCAGCACACTAGCGGGGGGCCAGACCCAGTACTTC. The V call is TRBV5-6, the J call TRBJ2-5; 12 bases match TRBD2. The CDR3 is 14 residues long. Trimming cost V 4 bases and J 6 bases; bases outside gene matches: 4. Germline assignment: CDR1 SGHDT and CDR2 YYEEEE.

The chain links TRBV20-1 to TRBJ1-5; D uncertain. The germline gives CDR1 DFQATT, CDR2 SNEGSKA (reference sequence). V lost 3 bases to trimming and J lost 3 bases, with 9 bases between them. This CDR3 comprises 13 residues. This chain's CDR3 is CSARWNLNQPQHF. As DNA, the CDR3 is TGCAGTGCTAGGTGGAACCTCAATCAGCCCCAGCATTTT.